This record covers a single T cell receptor (beta chain). This entry belongs to a study of technical replicates of blood from a few donors. TCRdb keeps only in-frame clones here, not all; method: immunoSEQ multiplex PCR. The sample contains about 79,000 clones, roughly 92% of which appear only once. This CDR3 spans 14 amino acids. The germline gives CDR1 MNHEY, CDR2 SMNVEV (reference sequence). The V and J ends lost 6 bases and 4 bases, in that order; junction bases with no gene match: 3. The sequenced material came from T cells isolated from PBMCs. This TCR derives from a human donor in good health. The genes are TRBV27 and TRBJ2-3; 11 nucleotides align to TRBD2. Here the CDR3 reads CASSLAGGADTQYF. CDR3 nucleotides: TGTGCCAGCAGCTTAGCGGGGGGGGCAGATACGCAGTATTTT.